The sequence of this T cell receptor (beta chain) was determined in a study of cytomegalovirus exposure and HLA in healthy donors. General study results and limits: Later analysis indicated greater clonal expansion among HLA-associated TCR beta chains than among equally common other chains. Prior analysis indicated that the majority of TCR beta V segments exhibited productivity approximately 87% or approximately 30% of the time. The study reported that TCR beta sequences accurately predicted HLA-A and HLA-B alleles in most subjects.

Comments on this clone: Its specificity is unknown.

V was shortened by 7 bases and J by 4 bases, with 14 bases between the two germline ends. The CDR3 is made up of 13 amino acids. Looked up from germline, CDR1 is SNHLY and CDR2 is FYNNEI. The PCR contained 60 Vbeta and 13 Jbeta primers. Original methodology: Among the unique TCR beta chains that a later analysis counted, about 86 million in all, 9.5 million to 12 million were shared. This table comes from immunoSEQ multiplex PCR, and its TCRdb copy is limited to in-frame clones, with some not included. D and trimming come from the DNA, and the V and J calls and clone size come from that table. The sample has hundreds of thousands of clones; 60% to 85% are singletons.

This clonotype was sampled from a man between 35 and 55 years old in good health and CMV-seronegative. The sequencing input was PBMCs. This chain links TRBV2 with TRBJ2-7; D is perhaps TRBD2 (6 bases). This chain's CDR3 is CASTGTYFYEQYF. CDR3 DNA: TGTGCCAGCACCGGGACTTACTTTTACGAGCAGTACTTC.